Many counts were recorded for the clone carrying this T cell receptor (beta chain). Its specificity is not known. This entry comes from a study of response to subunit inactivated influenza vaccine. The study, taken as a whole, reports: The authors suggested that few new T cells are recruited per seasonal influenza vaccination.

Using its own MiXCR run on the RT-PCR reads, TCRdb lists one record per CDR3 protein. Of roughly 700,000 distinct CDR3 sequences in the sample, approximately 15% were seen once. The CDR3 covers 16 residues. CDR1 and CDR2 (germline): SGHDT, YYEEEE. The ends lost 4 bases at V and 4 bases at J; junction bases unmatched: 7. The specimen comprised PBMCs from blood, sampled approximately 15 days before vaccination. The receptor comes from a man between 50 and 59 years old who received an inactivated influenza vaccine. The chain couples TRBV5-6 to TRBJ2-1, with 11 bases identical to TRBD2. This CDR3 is CASSRSGGAWYNEQFF. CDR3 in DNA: TGTGCCAGCAGCCGTAGCGGGGGGGCGTGGTACAATGAGCAGTTCTTC.